This T cell receptor beta chain appears in the sequencing data of a study of blood T cell repertoires in COVID-19 (TCRdb year 2020). Concerning the study at large: The collaborator samples originated in the United States, Italy and Spain and spanned the acute and convalescent phases of COVID-19. The prospective study material was composed of cDNA or gDNA derived from T cells, B-cell-depleted T cells, or PBMCs. Deeply sampled blood TCRbeta repertoires from subjects exposed to, actively infected with, or recovered from COVID-19 were included in the dataset. The repertoires were released in a freely available public database meant as a resource for research on the immune response to SARS-CoV-2. Samples came from the ongoing ImmuneRACE study (first 160 participants) plus 1,254 subjects from 6 global collaborators. Sample metadata almost always included a de-identified subject ID, COVID-19 status, age in years and sex. Where available, HLA class I and class II types were taken from metadata supplied by the sample provider and were not determined by assay-based typing.

The germline V gene encodes CDR1 SGHAT and CDR2 FQNNGV. Here V drops 5 bases and J drops 7 bases, and the junction holds 6 bases not matched to any gene. The CDR3 sequence holds 14 residues, the cysteine and phenylalanine included. Here the CDR3 DNA is all that survives: 42 bases in frame from base 1. Concerning this clone: Its specific antigen is unknown. No much larger clonotype is one base removed from it; base qualities were not supplied.

What the study reported, not specific to this receptor: The amount of clinical and demographic metadata varied by source and participant and was provided uncurated.

The immunoSEQ Assay, a bias-controlled multiplex PCR, was used to amplify TCRbeta CDR3 regions from genomic DNA. The study's own analysis went as follows. Within the assay, amplification of reference gene primers was used to estimate how many nucleated cells each sample contained. To quantify the absolute abundance of each unique TCRbeta CDR3 rearrangement, sequence reads were collapsed and filtered. For each sample, productive Simpson clonality was calculated as the square root of Simpson's diversity index across productive rearrangements. TCRdb took this table from immuneACCESS and kept in-frame rearrangements with V and J called. Such tables lack part of the clones; where checked against another copy, unresolved V genes explain under half of the gap, and the rest is unexplained. That table gives V, J and clone size, and the DNA gave D and trimming. The table for this sample lists over 200,000 clones; roughly 85% of them were counted only once. In total, the top ten clones hold 10% to 11% of the sample.

Participants in the prospective study were enrolled through a virtual design, were aged roughly 18 to 90 years, and lived in 24 United States geographic areas. Cohort assignment in the prospective study relied on participant-reported clinical history from a screening survey and a study questionnaire. ImmuneRACE Cohort 3 recovered participants were defined by two consecutive negative NP/OP PCR tests, healthcare professional clearance, or symptom resolution. Each participant in the prospective study had whole blood, serum and a nasopharyngeal or oropharyngeal swab collected by mobile phlebotomists. Prospective study participants could optionally give additional blood draws and questionnaires over an approximately two-month period. Blood samples from the prospective study were shipped frozen or at room temperature prior to DNA extraction.

Sequenced sample: PBMCs or T cells enriched from blood (not recorded which). The chain links TRBV11-2 with TRBJ1-1; 11 bases in between match TRBD1. This clonotype originated in a man aged 25-40 years who had recovered from COVID-19. The CDR3 amino acid sequence is: CASSGGTGGYEAFF. The bases read TGTGCCAGCAGCGGGGGGACAGGGGGTTATGAAGCTTTCTTT.